This entry features one T cell receptor (beta chain) sequence. The data stem from a study of blood T cell repertoires in COVID-19. V lost 3 bases and J lost 4, with 15 bases in between. The CDR3 covers 16 residues. Germline-derived CDR1 and CDR2 are MDHEN and SYDVKM. Per the study methods: By means of reference gene primer amplification, nucleated cell counts were estimated. Clones were sequenced by immunoSEQ multiplex PCR, and TCRdb holds only the in-frame ones, with some missing. V and J calls and clone size come straight from that table; D and trimming were deduced from the DNA. The sample includes about 170,000 clones, 75% to 90% seen only once; the top ten take less than 3.5%.

The clonotype was recovered from a woman aged 60-75 years with acute or convalescent COVID-19. Specimen: peripheral blood. The J gene is TRBJ1-4, the V gene TRBV28; the D gene is possibly TRBD1 (5 bases). CDR3 region: CASSFPGQALNEKLFF. CDR3 DNA sequence: TGTGCCAGCAGTTTTCCCGGACAAGCCCTTAATGAAAAACTGTTTTTT.